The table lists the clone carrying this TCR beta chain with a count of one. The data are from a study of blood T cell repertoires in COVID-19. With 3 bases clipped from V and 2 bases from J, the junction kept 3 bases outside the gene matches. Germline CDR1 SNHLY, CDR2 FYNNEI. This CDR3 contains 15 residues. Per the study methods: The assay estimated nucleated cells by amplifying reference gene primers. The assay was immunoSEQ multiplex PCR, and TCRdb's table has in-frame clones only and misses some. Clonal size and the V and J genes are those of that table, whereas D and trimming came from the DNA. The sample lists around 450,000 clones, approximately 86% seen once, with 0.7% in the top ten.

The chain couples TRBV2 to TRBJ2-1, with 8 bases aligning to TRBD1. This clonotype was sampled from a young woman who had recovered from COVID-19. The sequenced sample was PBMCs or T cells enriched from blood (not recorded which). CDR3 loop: CASSEQGAAYNEQFF. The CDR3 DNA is TGTGCCAGCAGTGAGCAGGGGGCGGCCTACAATGAGCAGTTCTTC.